The entry below describes one T cell receptor (beta chain). The antigen this receptor binds is unknown. No qualities accompany the bases; no much larger clone lies one base away. The immunoSEQ Assay, a bias-controlled multiplex PCR, was used to amplify TCRbeta CDR3 regions from genomic DNA. The authors processed their data as follows. Within the assay, amplification of reference gene primers was used to estimate how many nucleated cells each sample contained. Sequence reads were collapsed and filtered to measure the absolute abundance of every unique TCRbeta CDR3 rearrangement. Productive Simpson clonality was computed per sample as the square root of Simpson's diversity index over productive rearrangements. As stored in TCRdb, this immuneACCESS dataset retains in-frame rearrangements with V and J assigned. A fraction of the clones does not appear; measured against another copy, unresolved V genes explain less than half of the discrepancy, and the remainder lacks a known reason. Clone size and V and J calls were adopted from that table, with D and trimming inferred from the DNA. Counted in this sample were approximately 77,000 clones; 75% to 85% of them appeared once. The ten largest clonotypes hold around 5% of the sample.

This sample was included in a study of blood T cell repertoires in COVID-19 (dated by TCRdb to 2019 to 2021). Context from the whole study: Collaborator samples came from the United States, Italy and Spain and covered acute and convalescent phases of COVID-19. The material from the prospective study consisted of cDNA or gDNA derived from T cells, B-cell-depleted T cells, or PBMCs. Deeply sampled blood TCRbeta repertoires from subjects exposed to, actively infected with, or recovered from COVID-19 were included in the dataset. A freely available public database, intended as a resource for researchers studying the immune response to SARS-CoV-2, is where the repertoires were released. The samples were drawn from the first 160 participants of the ongoing ImmuneRACE study and from 950 to 1,500 subjects provided by 6 global collaborators. Nearly every sample came with metadata listing a de-identified subject ID, COVID-19 status, age in years and sex. HLA class I and class II types, where available, came from metadata supplied by the sample provider rather than from assay-based typing.

Whole blood was collected in K2EDTA tubes by collaborating institutions according to the institutions' own protocols. For TCRbeta analysis, collaborator samples were shipped as frozen whole blood, as isolated PBMCs, or as DNA extracted from either sample type. The full study reports these points: How much clinical and demographic metadata was included differed by source and by participant, and the metadata was provided uncurated.

V was cut back by 0 bases and J by 4 bases, leaving a gap of 10 bases between them. Sequences SGHVS (CDR1) and FQNEAQ (CDR2) are obtained from the germline V gene. CDR3 length: 15 amino acids, cysteine to phenylalanine. Only CDR3 DNA is held: 45 bases, read in frame from base 1. The chain couples TRBV7-8 to TRBJ1-3; the D gene is perhaps TRBD1, on 6 matching bases. The TCR sequence derives from a woman in her seventies with acute or convalescent COVID-19. Sequencing was performed on peripheral blood. The nucleotides read TGTGCCAGCAGCTTAGCGTTAGGGGGAGGAAACACCATATATTTT. It encodes CASSLALGGGNTIYF. This CDR3, with the reference TRBV7-8 and TRBJ1-3 proteins standing in past its ends, gives the full variable domain GAGVSQSPRYKVAKRGQDVALRCDPISGHVSLFWYQQALGQGPEFLTYFQNEAQLDKSGLPSDRFFAERPEGSVSTLKIQRTQQEDSAVYLCASSLALGGGNTIYFGEGSWLTVV.